The 28 T cell receptor beta chains below come from one sample, sequenced in a study of breast tumors, draining lymph nodes, adjacent tissues. Breast cancer patients provided tissue from their axillary draining lymph nodes. TCRdb re-called the multiplex PCR reads with MiXCR, one entry per CDR3 protein. Of fewer than 200,000 distinct CDR3 sequences detected, 30% to 35% appear once; the ten largest clones hold about 4%. Source material: axillary lymph node tissue. The receptor source for this set is a female donor with breast cancer. Some clones in this sample may be carry-over from other donors' samples.

Concerning this clonotype itself: One base away lies a much larger clone, so this may be a sequencing read error. The gene calls are TRBV20-1 and TRBJ2-7; 10 bases line up with TRBD2. CDR3 length: 14 residues. Germline V CDR1 and CDR2: DFQATT, SNEGSKA (reference sequence). The junction had 9 bases not matched to a gene; V was cut back by 3 bases and J by 7 bases. This CDR3 reads CSASPSGSSSEQYF. In DNA, the CDR3 is TGCAGTGCTAGCCCTAGCGGGAGTTCGTCGGAGCAGTACTTC.

V is TRBV11-2 and J is TRBJ1-6; unclear D gene. The CDR3 consists of 15 residues. From germline, CDR1 is SGHAT and CDR2 FQNNGV. The V and J ends lost 6 bases and 8 bases respectively, with 17 bases between them. CDR3 region: CASSPQGWMDSPLHF. The DNA for the CDR3 is TGTGCCAGCAGTCCTCAAGGATGGATGGATTCACCCCTCCACTTT.

As concerns this clonotype: This may stem from a read error, because a much larger clone lies one nucleotide away. No conserved phenylalanine or tryptophan is present at the end of the CDR3, so a read error is the likely explanation. The gene calls are TRBV7-9 and TRBJ2-3; D is perhaps TRBD1 (6 bases). This CDR3 has 15 residues. Trimming took off 4 bases at V and 3 bases at J, with 14 bases between the two ends. CDR1 SEHNR and CDR2 FQNEAQ come from the germline V gene (reference sequence). The CDR3 DNA reads TGTGCCAGCAGCTCCCCACAGGGTTTTACAGATACGCAGTATCTT. It codes for CASSSPQGFTDTQYL.

This clonotype was seen a few times. It may be a read error: a sequence one base away is much more abundant. The conserved closing phenylalanine or tryptophan is absent in this CDR3, likely reflecting a read error. CDR3 residues: CASRKGGGNNEQFL. The CDR3 coding sequence is TGTGCCAGCAGAAAGGGGGGGGGGAACAATGAGCAGTTCCTC. The chain carries TRBV7-9 and TRBJ2-1; a weak D match, TRBD2 (7 bases). V was pared by 6 bases and J by 5 bases, with 14 bases between. This CDR3 contains 14 residues. The germline CDR1 and CDR2 sequences are SEHNR and FQNEAQ (reference sequence).

The chain has TRBV20-1 and TRBJ2-4, with D maybe TRBD2 (5 bases). The CDR3 has 16 amino acids. Trimming stripped 0 bases from V and 0 bases from J, with 12 bases between. Germline V gives CDR1 DFQATT, CDR2 SNEGSKA (reference sequence). CDR3 region: CSARDALALAKNIQYF. For the CDR3, the DNA is TGCAGTGCTAGAGATGCGCTAGCACTAGCCAAAAACATTCAGTACTTC.

This clonotype has only a few counts. The V gene is TRBV3-1, the J gene TRBJ1-2; D possibly corresponds to TRBD1 (5 bases). V was cut by 1 base and J by 4 bases, with 19 bases left in between. The CDR3 runs to 17 residues. CDR1 LGHDT and CDR2 YNNKEL come from the germline V gene (reference sequence). In DNA form, the CDR3 reads TGTGCCAGCAGCCAAGGGACACGAGGGGAATTGAGCTATGGCTACACCTTC. Amino acid sequence: CASSQGTRGELSYGYTF.

This clonotype was picked up many times. This rearrangement joins TRBV12-3 or TRBV12-4 to TRBJ1-4, with a possible D match to TRBD1 (6 bases). This CDR3 comprises 14 residues. The germline V and J ends were trimmed by 8 bases and 8 bases, with 18 bases remaining between them. CDR3 loop: CASRGRGGREKLFF. The CDR3 DNA sequence: TGTGCCAGCCGTGGTCGGGGGGGCAGGGAAAAACTGTTTTTT.

The chain employs TRBV5-1 and TRBJ1-2, with D possibly being TRBD1 (5 bases). From germline, CDR1 is SGHRS and CDR2 YFSETQ. The CDR3 totals 15 residues. V was shortened by 2 bases and J by 7 bases, with 18 bases between the two germline ends. CDR3 in DNA: TGCGCCAGCAGCTTAGGGGCAGGGCCTGAGGGTGGCTACACCTTC. It translates to CASSLGAGPEGGYTF.

This clonotype was seen only a few times. A much larger clone lies a single base off, so this may be a read error. The chain is built from TRBV20-1 and TRBJ1-2, with D possibly TRBD1 on 6 matching bases. V lost 6 bases to trimming and J lost 10 bases, with 21 bases between them. Germline V gives CDR1 DFQATT, CDR2 SNEGSKA (reference sequence). The CDR3 extends over 13 amino acids. CDR3 residues: CSAQYTGFFAYTF. Here the CDR3 DNA reads TGCAGTGCCCAATATACAGGGTTTTTTGCCTACACCTTC.

Remarks on this clonotype: Likely a read error: the CDR3 ends without its conserved phenylalanine or tryptophan. No DNA is shown, since the ends of the CDR3 on it are uncertain; the CDR3 is the one TCRdb lists. CDR3 in amino acids: CASSFLTTSG. This chain links TRBV13 with TRBJ2-6; the table gives TRBD2 as D, unverified against the DNA. The CDR3 has 10 residues if both end residues are counted. Per the germline V gene, CDR1 is PRHDT and CDR2 is FYEKMQ (reference sequence).

As concerns this clonotype: With a much larger clone just one base away, this may be a read error. The chain employs TRBV12-3 or TRBV12-4 and TRBJ2-1; D unresolved. This CDR3 comprises 14 residues. The CDR3 DNA follows: TGTGCCAGCAGTTTTCGGTCCAGATACAATGAGCAGCTCTTC. It specifies CASSFRSRYNEQLF.

V usage is TRBV2 and J usage is TRBJ2-3; either TRBD1 or TRBD2 may fit D (5 bases each). This CDR3 is built from 17 residues. Germline V CDR1 and CDR2: SNHLY, FYNNEI. V lost 1 base to trimming and J lost 1 base, with 15 bases between them. CDR3 residues: CASSEEGTSFRTDTQYF. CDR3 DNA: TGTGCCAGCAGTGAAGAGGGGACGTCTTTCCGCACAGATACGCAGTATTTT. The entire variable domain, with the rest obtained from reference TRBV2 and TRBJ2-3, is as follows: EPEVTQTPSHQVTQMGQEVILRCVPISNHLYFYWYRQILGQKVEFLVSFYNNEISEKSEIFDDQFSVERPDGSNFTLKIRSTKLEDSAMYFCASSEEGTSFRTDTQYFGPGTRLTVL.

The chain has TRBV11-2 and TRBJ2-6; TRBD2 might be the D (7 bases). The germline V gene has CDR1 SGHAT and CDR2 FQNNGV. Deletions cut 1 base from V and 4 bases from J, with 14 bases between. The CDR3 is 17 residues long. The CDR3 here is CASSLASGGTGANVLTF. The CDR3 nucleotides are TGTGCCAGCAGCTTAGCCTCGGGGGGCACCGGGGCCAACGTCCTGACTTTC. Based on the CDR3 plus reference TRBV11-2 and TRBJ2-6, the full variable domain is EAGVAQSPRYKIIEKRQSVAFWCNPISGHATLYWYQQILGQGPKLLIQFQNNGVVDDSQLPKDRFSAERLKGVDSTLKIQPAKLEDSAVYLCASSLASGGTGANVLTFGAGSRLTVL.

This clonotype was seen only a few times. The J gene is TRBJ1-5, the V gene TRBV5-8, with TRBD1 matching 9 bases. Germline V gene sequence: CDR1 SGHTS, CDR2 YDEGEE. The CDR3 has 14 residues. Losses at the gene ends were 4 bases for V and 6 bases for J; bases not matched to a gene: 5. The CDR3 DNA sequence: TGTGCCAGCAGCAGGGACAGGGCAGCTCAGCCCCAGCATTTT. Translation: CASSRDRAAQPQHF.

About this clonotype itself: The conserved final phenylalanine or tryptophan is absent from the CDR3, which likely points to a read error. Because the CDR3's place on the DNA is in doubt, the DNA is left out and the CDR3 is given as listed by TCRdb. The V and J genes are TRBV6-6 and TRBJ2-6. Per germline, CDR1 MNHNY and CDR2 SVGAGI (reference sequence). The CDR3 totals 8 residues, both ends included. CDR3: CASSHRTS.

This clonotype has at least ten counts. The chain uses TRBV12-3 or TRBV12-4 and TRBJ2-7; a possible D gene is TRBD1 (6 bases). Trimming took off 3 bases at V and 2 bases at J, with 11 bases between the two ends. There are 14 residues in the CDR3. The CDR3 bases are TGTGCCAGCAGTTTTAACCAGGGGCCCTACGAGCAGTACTTC. This codes for CASSFNQGPYEQYF.

This clonotype was detected a few times. The J gene is TRBJ1-1, the V gene TRBV13, with D tentatively TRBD1 (6 bases). The CDR3 loop spans 12 amino acids. Germline V gene data show CDR1 as PRHDT and CDR2 as FYEKMQ (reference sequence). V lost 5 bases and J 8 bases, leaving 12 bases between the germline ends. This chain's CDR3 is CASSQGYEEAFF. The CDR3, as DNA: TGTGCCAGCAGCCAGGGGTATGAGGAAGCTTTCTTT.

This clonotype came up many times. The rearrangement joins TRBV5-8 to TRBJ2-2; 8 nucleotides match TRBD2. There are 14 residues in the CDR3. Trimming took 5 bases from V and 5 from J; bases not matched to a gene: 5. Germline V gene sequence: CDR1 SGHTS, CDR2 YDEGEE. CDR3 sequence (DNA): TGTGCCAGCAGTCCGGGACTAGGGACCGGGGAGCTGTTTTTT. Translation gives CASSPGLGTGELFF.

V is TRBV11-3 and J is TRBJ2-5; 9 bases map to TRBD1. This CDR3 comprises 16 residues. Trimming cost V 6 bases and J 5 bases; bases outside gene matches: 13. The germline V gene encodes CDR1 SGHNT and CDR2 YENEEA. DNA for the CDR3: TGTGCCAGCAGTCGAGGACAGGGGAGTGTCAGGGAGACCCAGTACTTC. Translated: CASSRGQGSVRETQYF. The entire variable domain, with the rest obtained from reference TRBV11-3 and TRBJ2-5, is as follows: EAGVVQSPRYKIIEKKQPVAFWCNPISGHNTLYWYLQNLGQGPELLIRYENEEAVDDSQLPKDRFSAERLKGVDSTLKIQPAELGDSAVYLCASSRGQGSVRETQYFGPGTRLLVL.

J is TRBJ2-7 and V is TRBV12-5, with D possibly being TRBD1 (5 bases). Trimming stripped 3 bases from V and 0 bases from J, with 15 bases between. There are 16 residues in the CDR3. Per germline, CDR1 LGHNT and CDR2 FRNRAP. CDR3 nucleotides: TGTGCTAGTGGTTTCTACGTAGGGGCGAACTCCTACGAGCAGTACTTC. Encoded protein: CASGFYVGANSYEQYF.

The rearrangement links TRBV6-2 or TRBV6-3 to TRBJ2-5; D uncertain. Germline V gene sequence: CDR1 MNHEY, CDR2 SVGEGT. V was pared by 5 bases and J by 1 base, with 14 bases between. The CDR3 covers 15 residues. CDR3 amino acids: CASSHPMGSQETQYF. DNA of the CDR3: TGTGCCAGCAGTCACCCAATGGGCAGCCAAGAGACCCAGTACTTC.

This clonotype was counted between two and nine times. Since a much larger clone is just one base distant, this may be a read error. The V call is TRBV20-1, the J call TRBJ2-7; 11 bases line up with TRBD2. This CDR3 is built from 15 residues. CDR1 is DFQATT and CDR2 is SNEGSKA in the germline V gene (reference sequence). V was clipped by 6 bases and J by 3 bases; unmatched bases: 10. In nucleotides, the CDR3 is TGCAGTGCCCTGGCTAGCGGGGGGCTAAACTACGAGCAGTACTTC. This encodes CSALASGGLNYEQYF.

This clonotype was seen many times. This chain connects TRBV12-3 or TRBV12-4 to TRBJ1-3; D is undetermined. The CDR3 consists of 16 residues. Deletions cut 5 bases from V and 0 bases from J, with 14 bases between. The CDR3 protein is CASSQRDMSSGNTIYF. In DNA form, the CDR3 reads TGTGCCAGCAGTCAACGAGACATGAGCTCTGGAAACACCATATATTTT.

Ten or more counts support this clonotype. This may stem from a read error, because a much larger clone lies one nucleotide away. V and J are TRBV12-3 or TRBV12-4 and TRBJ2-7, with no clear D. This CDR3 is 12 amino acids long. Trimming stripped 7 bases from V and 5 bases from J, with 12 bases between. As DNA, the CDR3 is TGTGCCAGCACTCACGGTGGCCACGAGCAGTACTTC. Amino acids: CASTHGGHEQYF.

This clonotype was counted once. A read error is possible here, since a much larger clone lies one base away. This CDR3 fails to terminate in the conserved phenylalanine or tryptophan, so it likely reflects a read error. The chain joins TRBV19 to TRBJ2-1; 8 bases align to TRBD2. CDR3 length: 16 amino acids. CDR1 LNHDA and CDR2 SQIVND come from the germline V gene (reference sequence). The trim removed 3 bases at V and 0 bases at J, leaving 4 bases unmatched. The CDR3 sequence: CASSIGLAGSYNEQFS. CDR3 DNA: TGTGCCAGTAGTATCGGGCTAGCGGGCTCCTACAATGAGCAGTTCTCC.

This clonotype was found a few times. This could be a read error, since a much larger clone is one nucleotide away. The rearrangement uses TRBV7-3 and TRBJ2-3, with no clear D. There are 14 residues in the CDR3. Per germline, CDR1 SGHTA and CDR2 FQGTGA. Trimming took off 2 bases at V and 4 bases at J, with 10 bases between the two ends. This chain's CDR3 is CASSLSRGADTQYF. The CDR3 DNA reads TGTGCCAGCAGCTTATCTCGCGGTGCAGATACGCAGTATTTT. Combining the CDR3 with reference TRBV7-3 and TRBJ2-3 gives the whole variable domain GAGVSQTPSNKVTEKGKYVELRCDPISGHTALYWYRQSLGQGPEFLIYFQGTGAADDSGLPNDRFFAVRPEGSVSTLKIQRTERGDSAVYLCASSLSRGADTQYFGPGTRLTVL.

This clonotype has only a few counts. The V gene is TRBV9, the J gene TRBJ2-1; 8 bases agree with TRBD2. Looked up from germline, CDR1 is SGDLS and CDR2 is YYNGEE. V was pared by 0 bases and J by 4 bases, with 18 bases of the junction left unmatched. The CDR3 consists of 20 residues. This CDR3 is CASSVGPAGGAGALYNEQFF. CDR3 DNA: TGTGCCAGCAGCGTAGGGCCGGCGGGAGGAGCGGGGGCCCTTTACAATGAGCAGTTCTTC.

The CDR3 reads CASSLGGRAQSEKLFF. CDR3 bases: TGTGCCAGCAGCTTGGGAGGACGGGCACAAAGTGAAAAACTGTTTTTT. V gene TRBV7-9 combines with J gene TRBJ1-4; D is undetermined. This CDR3 is built from 16 residues. Germline V gene lookup returns CDR1 SEHNR and CDR2 FQNEAQ (reference sequence). V dropped 3 bases and J dropped 7 bases, with 18 bases sitting between them.